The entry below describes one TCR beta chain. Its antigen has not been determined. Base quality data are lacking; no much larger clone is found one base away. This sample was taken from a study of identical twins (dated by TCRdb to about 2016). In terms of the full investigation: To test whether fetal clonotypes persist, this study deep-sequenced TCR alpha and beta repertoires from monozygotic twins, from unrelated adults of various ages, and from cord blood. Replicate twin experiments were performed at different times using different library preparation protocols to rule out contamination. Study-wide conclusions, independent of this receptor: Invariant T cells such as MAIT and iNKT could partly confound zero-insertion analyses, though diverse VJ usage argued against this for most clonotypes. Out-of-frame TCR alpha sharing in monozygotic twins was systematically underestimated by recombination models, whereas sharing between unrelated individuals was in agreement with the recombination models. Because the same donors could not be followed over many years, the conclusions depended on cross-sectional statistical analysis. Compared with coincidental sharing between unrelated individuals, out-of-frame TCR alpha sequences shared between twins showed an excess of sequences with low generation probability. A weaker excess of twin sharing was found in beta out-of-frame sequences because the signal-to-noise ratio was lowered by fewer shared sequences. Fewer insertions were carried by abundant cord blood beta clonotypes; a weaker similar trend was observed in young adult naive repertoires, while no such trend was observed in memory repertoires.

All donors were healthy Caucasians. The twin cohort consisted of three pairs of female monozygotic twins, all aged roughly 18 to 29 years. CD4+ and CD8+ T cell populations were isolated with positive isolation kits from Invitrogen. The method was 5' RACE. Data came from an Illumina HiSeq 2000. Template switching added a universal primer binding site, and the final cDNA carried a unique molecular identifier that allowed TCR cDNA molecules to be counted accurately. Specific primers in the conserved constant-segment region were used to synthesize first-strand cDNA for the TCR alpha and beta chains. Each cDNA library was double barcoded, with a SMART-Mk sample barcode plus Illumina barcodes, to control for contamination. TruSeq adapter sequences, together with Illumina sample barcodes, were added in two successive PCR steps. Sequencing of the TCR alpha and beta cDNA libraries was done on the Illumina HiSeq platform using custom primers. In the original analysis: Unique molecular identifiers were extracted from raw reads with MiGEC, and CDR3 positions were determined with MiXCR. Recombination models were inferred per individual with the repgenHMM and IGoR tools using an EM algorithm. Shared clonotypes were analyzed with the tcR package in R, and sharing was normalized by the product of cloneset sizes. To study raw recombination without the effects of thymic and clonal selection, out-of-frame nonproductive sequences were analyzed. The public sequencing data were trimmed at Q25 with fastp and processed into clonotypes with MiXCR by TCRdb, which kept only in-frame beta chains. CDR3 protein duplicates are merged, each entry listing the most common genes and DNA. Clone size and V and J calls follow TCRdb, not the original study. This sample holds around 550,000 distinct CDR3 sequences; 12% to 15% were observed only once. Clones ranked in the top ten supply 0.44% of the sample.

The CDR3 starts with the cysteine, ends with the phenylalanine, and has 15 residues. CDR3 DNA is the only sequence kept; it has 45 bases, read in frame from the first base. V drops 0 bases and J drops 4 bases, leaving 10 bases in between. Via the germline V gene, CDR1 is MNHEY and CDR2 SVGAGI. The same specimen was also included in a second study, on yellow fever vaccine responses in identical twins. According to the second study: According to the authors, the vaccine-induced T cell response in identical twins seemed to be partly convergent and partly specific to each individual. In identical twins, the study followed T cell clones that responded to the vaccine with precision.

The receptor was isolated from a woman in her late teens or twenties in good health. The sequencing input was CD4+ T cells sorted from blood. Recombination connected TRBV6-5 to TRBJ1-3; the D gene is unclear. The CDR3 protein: CASSYSTSPGNTIYF. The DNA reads TGTGCCAGCAGTTACTCGACTAGTCCGGGAAACACCATATATTTT.